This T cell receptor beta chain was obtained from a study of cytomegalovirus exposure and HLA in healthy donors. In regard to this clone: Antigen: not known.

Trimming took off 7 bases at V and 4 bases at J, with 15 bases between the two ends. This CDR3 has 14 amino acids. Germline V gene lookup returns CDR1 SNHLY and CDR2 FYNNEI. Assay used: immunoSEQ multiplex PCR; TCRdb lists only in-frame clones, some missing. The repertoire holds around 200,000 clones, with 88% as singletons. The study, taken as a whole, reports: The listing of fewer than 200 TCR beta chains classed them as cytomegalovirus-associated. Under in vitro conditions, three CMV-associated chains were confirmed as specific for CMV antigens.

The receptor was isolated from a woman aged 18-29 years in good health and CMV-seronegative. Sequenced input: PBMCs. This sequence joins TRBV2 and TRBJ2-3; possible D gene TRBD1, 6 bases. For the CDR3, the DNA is TGTGCCAGCATCAAAATGGCAGGGGCAGATACGCAGTATTTT. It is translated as CASIKMAGADTQYF.